This T cell receptor beta chain was recovered during a study of blood T cells in healthy people across ages. The CDR3 totals 13 residues. The germline gives CDR1 DFQATT, CDR2 SNEGSKA (reference sequence). V trimming: 5 bases; J trimming: 3 bases; junction bases outside the gene matches: 3. Combining a sample-barcoded 5' primer with a J-beta primer mix, a second PCR ran for about 7 to 11 cycles. TCRdb called the 5' RACE reads again in MiXCR, with one record for every CDR3 protein. The table includes fewer than 600,000 distinct CDR3 sequences, 27% detected once. These data are also associated with another study on T cells of mothers and their children.

Sequenced sample: blood. The chain is built from TRBV20-1 and TRBJ2-7; 11 bases map to TRBD2. The sequence was obtained from a boy aged 2 to 9 in good health. The CDR3 region has the DNA TGCAGTGCTTCCGGGACTAGCGGCTACGAGCAGTACTTC. Encoded protein: CSASGTSGYEQYF.